Here is one T cell receptor beta chain with its context. Control samples were healthy donors' buffy coats. The record originates from a study of STAT5B mutations in CD4+ large granular lymphocyte leukemia. The data were produced by immunoSEQ multiplex PCR, yet TCRdb's version contains in-frame clones alone and is incomplete. The data contain about 37,000 clones, roughly 85% of them singletons. The sample taken for sequencing was CD4+ T cells from blood buffy coats. The source is a human donor in good health.

CDR3 sequence: CASSSGTGGLYNEQFF. In DNA, the CDR3 is TGTGCCAGCAGCTCCGGGACCGGGGGGCTCTACAATGAGCAGTTCTTC. The V call is TRBV5-8, the J call TRBJ2-1, with a possible D match to TRBD2 (7 bases). This CDR3 spans 16 amino acids. V was shortened by 3 bases and J by 3 bases, with 16 bases between the two germline ends. Looked up from germline, CDR1 is SGHTS and CDR2 is YDEGEE.